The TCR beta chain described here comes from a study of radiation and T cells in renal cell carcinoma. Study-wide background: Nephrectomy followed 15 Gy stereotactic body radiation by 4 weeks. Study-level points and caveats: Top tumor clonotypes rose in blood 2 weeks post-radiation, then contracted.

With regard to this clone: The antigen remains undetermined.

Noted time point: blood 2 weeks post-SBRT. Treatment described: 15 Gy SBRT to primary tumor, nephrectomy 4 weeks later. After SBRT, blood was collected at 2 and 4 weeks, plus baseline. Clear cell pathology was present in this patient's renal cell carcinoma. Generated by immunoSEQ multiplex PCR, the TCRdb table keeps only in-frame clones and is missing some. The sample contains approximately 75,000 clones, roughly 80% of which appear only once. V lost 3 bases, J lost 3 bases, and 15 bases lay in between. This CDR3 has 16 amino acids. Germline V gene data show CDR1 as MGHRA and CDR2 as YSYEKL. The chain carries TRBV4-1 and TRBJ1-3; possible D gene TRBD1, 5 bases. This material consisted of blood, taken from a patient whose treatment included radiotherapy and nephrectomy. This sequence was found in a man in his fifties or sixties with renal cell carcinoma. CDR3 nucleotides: TGCGCCAGCAGCCAGAGAGGGGACCATTTTGGAAACACCATATATTTT. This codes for CASSQRGDHFGNTIYF.